Listed below are T cell receptor beta chains from one sample, sequenced in a study of blood T cell repertoires in COVID-19. Some clones are missing from TCRdb's copy, which holds only in-frame ones; the method was immunoSEQ multiplex PCR. The data contain 120,000 to 150,000 clones, approximately 87% of them seen just once; the ten biggest clones take up roughly 37%. The sequencing input was peripheral blood. The receptor source for this set is a man aged 45-65 years who had recovered from COVID-19. The CDR3 runs from the conserved cysteine through the conserved F or W. D genes are given only for firm matches. The size field is filled for only some rows; it gives once, few, many or a size class.

CATGLAGLYEQYF,TGTGCCACCGGACTAGCGGGGCTGTACGAGCAGTACTTC,TRBJ2-7,NA,TRBD2,TRBV12-3/TRBV12-4
CASSQAGTGPSYNSPLHF,TGCGCCAGCAGCCAAGCCGGGACAGGGCCCTCCTATAATTCACCCCTCCACTTT,TRBJ1-6,few,TRBD1,TRBV4-1
CASSQDWDRGRELFF,TGCGCCAGCAGCCAAGATTGGGACAGGGGCCGGGAGCTGTTTTTT,TRBJ2-2,NA,TRBD1,TRBV4-1
CASSLGDRTYDGYTF,TGCGCCAGCAGCTTGGGGGACAGGACGTATGACGGCTACACCTTC,TRBJ1-2,once,TRBD1,TRBV5-1
CASSLDSQGSYEQYF,TGTGCCAGCAGCTTAGATTCCCAGGGTTCCTACGAGCAGTACTTC,TRBJ2-7,NA,NA,TRBV11-3
CASSKTVLTYEQYF,TGTGCCAGCAGCAAGACAGTTCTGACCTACGAGCAGTACTTC,TRBJ2-7,NA,NA,TRBV7-9
CASSYTVDTEAFF,TGCGCCAGCAGCTACACAGTGGACACTGAAGCTTTCTTT,TRBJ1-1,NA,NA,TRBV5-1
CASTSWGGAEAFF,TGTGCCAGCACCTCCTGGGGGGGAGCTGAAGCTTTCTTT,TRBJ1-1,NA,NA,TRBV12-3/TRBV12-4
CASSFGETEAFF,TGTGCCAGCAGCTTTGGTGAGACTGAAGCTTTCTTT,TRBJ1-1,few,NA,TRBV7-9
CASSEFGTGGRNTIYF,TGTGCCAGCAGTGAATTCGGGACAGGGGGTAGAAACACCATATATTTT,TRBJ1-3,NA,TRBD1,TRBV6-1
CASSLALAVDTQYF,TGCGCCAGCAGCTTGGCTCTAGCGGTAGATACGCAGTATTTT,TRBJ2-3,NA,TRBD2,TRBV5-1
CASSGQGRPLHF,TGTGCCAGCAGCGGACAAGGCAGGCCCCTCCACTTT,TRBJ1-6,NA,NA,TRBV12-3/TRBV12-4
CASSQESGTDNSPLHF,TGCGCCAGCAGCCAAGAATCTGGGACAGATAATTCACCCCTCCACTTT,TRBJ1-6,NA,TRBD1,TRBV4-3
CASSPRGGQRYGYTF,TGTGCCAGCAGCCCCCGTGGAGGGCAAAGGTATGGCTACACCTTC,TRBJ1-2,NA,NA,TRBV6-2/TRBV6-3
CASREDRGSGNTIYF,TGTGCCAGCAGAGAGGACAGGGGCTCTGGAAACACCATATATTTT,TRBJ1-3,NA,TRBD1,TRBV6-5
CASSLATRLATDTQYF,TGTGCCAGCAGCTTAGCGACTAGGCTAGCTACAGATACGCAGTATTTT,TRBJ2-3,NA,NA,TRBV7-9
CSVQTTGAYEQYF,TGCAGCGTCCAGACGACAGGGGCCTACGAGCAGTACTTC,TRBJ2-7,once,TRBD1,TRBV29-1
CASKSEGWAGYTF,TGTGCCAGCAAATCCGAGGGTTGGGCTGGCTACACCTTC,TRBJ1-2,NA,NA,TRBV6-5
CASSFGRGYEQYF,TGTGCCAGCAGCTTTGGCCGGGGATACGAGCAGTACTTC,TRBJ2-7,once,NA,TRBV5-6
CASSDSERGAIDTQYF,TGTGCCAGCAGTGACTCGGAGCGGGGGGCCATAGATACGCAGTATTTT,TRBJ2-3,few,TRBD2,TRBV6-4
CASSQESRGSGSYGYTF,TGCGCCAGCAGCCAAGAGTCGCGAGGGTCGGGGAGTTATGGCTACACCTTC,TRBJ1-2,NA,NA,TRBV4-3